Listed here are 15 T cell receptor beta chains from one sample, sequenced in a study of shared clonotypes between healthy human individuals. Sequenced by immunoSEQ multiplex PCR; TCRdb stores in-frame clones only, minus some. The data hold about 110,000 clones, with 68% observed a single time. Input material: memory CD8+ T cells sorted from blood. Subset specified: CD45RO+ cells pooled with CCR7-negative TemRA cells. The source is a woman between 25 and 40 years old in good health.

Of note for this clone: Other nucleotide sequences in the sample specify the same CDR3. The V call is TRBV19, the J call TRBJ1-5, with D maybe TRBD1 (5 bases). The V end was cut by 4 bases, the J end by 5 bases, with 9 bases between. The germline gives CDR1 LNHDA, CDR2 SQIVND (reference sequence). The CDR3 contains 13 residues. The CDR3 region is CASSRTGDQPQHF. The CDR3 nucleotides are TGTGCCAGTAGTAGGACGGGGGATCAGCCCCAGCATTTT.

CDR3: CASTLGGPLDTQYF. Written as DNA, the CDR3 is TGTGCCAGCACCCTAGGAGGGCCCTTAGATACGCAGTATTTT. The rearrangement joins TRBV28 to TRBJ2-3; maybe TRBD2 (6 bases). The ends were cut back, 7 bases at V and 5 bases at J, with 16 bases in the middle. The CDR3 covers 14 residues. CDR1 is MDHEN, CDR2 SYDVKM, per germline.

This clone was observed a handful of times. The chain has TRBV7-8 and TRBJ1-2; TRBD1 is a possible D gene (5 bases). V was cut by 3 bases and J by 4 bases, with 21 bases left in between. The CDR3 is 17 residues long. Germline V gene sequence: CDR1 SGHVS, CDR2 FQNEAQ. CDR3 coding DNA: TGTGCCAGCAGCTTGGTCTTTCGGACAACCCGAGGCTATGGCTACACCTTC. Translating it yields CASSLVFRTTRGYGYTF.

This clone was seen once. The rearrangement uses TRBV18 and TRBJ1-2; unclear D gene. Germline V gene lookup returns CDR1 KGHSH and CDR2 LQKENI. This CDR3 contains 14 residues. V lost 2 bases, J lost 2 bases, and 9 bases lay in between. The chain's CDR3 is CASSPSPRNYGYTF. The CDR3 DNA reads TGTGCCAGCTCACCAAGCCCCAGAAACTATGGCTACACCTTC.

The chain combines TRBV6-5 with TRBJ2-7; perhaps TRBD1 as D (6 bases). Per germline, CDR1 MNHEY and CDR2 SVGAGI. Trimming left V 5 bases short and J 2 bases short, with 16 bases between. The CDR3 extends over 15 amino acids. In DNA form, the CDR3 reads TGTGCCAGCAGTATCGAAAGACAGGCTACCTACGAGCAGTACTTC. It codes for CASSIERQATYEQYF.

This clone occurred a few times. The rearrangement joins TRBV25-1 to TRBJ2-1, with D possibly being TRBD2 (5 bases). Germline values: CDR1 MGHDK, CDR2 SYGVNS. CDR3 length: 17 amino acids. V was cut by 4 bases and J by 0 bases, with 16 bases left in between. CDR3 residues: CASSADPQRSSYNEQFF. CDR3 DNA sequence: TGTGCCAGCAGTGCGGACCCCCAGCGGAGCTCCTACAATGAGCAGTTCTTC.

V and J are TRBV29-1 and TRBJ1-1; D not certain. In germline, CDR1 is SQVTM, CDR2 ANQGSEA. V dropped 7 bases and J dropped 10 bases, with 19 bases sitting between them. The CDR3 has 12 amino acids. The CDR3 DNA follows: TGCAGCGCAAATAGGGTGTTTAGAGGAGCTTTCTTT. Translation: CSANRVFRGAFF.

CDR3 sequence reads: CASSLTGTGTEAFF. The CDR3 coding sequence is TGTGCCAGCAGCTTGACAGGGACGGGCACTGAAGCTTTCTTT. The chain uses TRBV5-5 and TRBJ1-1; TRBD1 might be the D (6 bases). Germline values: CDR1 SGHKS, CDR2 YYEKEE (reference sequence). Trimming shortened V by 1 base and J by 4 bases, and 11 bases separated the two germline ends. This CDR3 is 14 amino acids long.

The gene calls are TRBV25-1 and TRBJ2-7, with D possibly TRBD1 on 6 matching bases. The germline gives CDR1 MGHDK, CDR2 SYGVNS. The CDR3 length is 14 residues. V gave up 4 bases and J gave up 2 bases, with 12 bases separating them. The CDR3 nucleotides read TGTGCCAGCAGTGCTACCGGGACAACCTACGAGCAGTACTTC. Encoded protein: CASSATGTTYEQYF.

This clone was detected a few times. This chain links TRBV6-1 with TRBJ1-1; D ambiguous. With 3 bases removed from V and 7 bases from J, the gap between germline ends came to 9 bases. The CDR3 has 12 residues. Germline V gene sequence: CDR1 MNHNS, CDR2 SASEGT. CDR3 DNA sequence: TGTGCCAGCAGTGATGGCCCGTATGAAGCTTTCTTT. It translates to CASSDGPYEAFF.

This clone was recorded a few times. This chain joins TRBV6-1 and TRBJ2-3; D is possibly TRBD1 or TRBD2 (6 bases each). The CDR3 is 14 amino acids. Germline loops: CDR1 MNHNS, CDR2 SASEGT. V lost 7 bases and J 6 bases, leaving 17 bases between the germline ends. CDR3 nucleotides: TGTGCCAGCACCTCGGGGGACATGAGCGATACGCAGTATTTT. Protein sequence: CASTSGDMSDTQYF.

The chain has TRBV5-4 and TRBJ2-7; 10 nucleotides align to TRBD2. J was trimmed by 4 bases and V by 3 bases; bases with no gene match: 19. In germline, CDR1 is SGHNT, CDR2 YYREEE (reference sequence). The CDR3 runs 19 residues. The CDR3 loop reads CASSSRLGSLAGVQYEQYF. In DNA, the CDR3 is TGTGCCAGCAGCTCCCGCCTTGGGTCGCTAGCGGGAGTGCAATACGAGCAGTACTTC.

V is TRBV7-8 and J is TRBJ2-7; 9 bases are shared with TRBD2. V shed 2 bases and J 1 base; nucleotides not matched to a gene: 6. The CDR3 totals 16 residues. Germline CDR1 reads SGHVS; CDR2 reads FQNEAQ. In nucleotides, the CDR3 is TGTGCCAGCAGCTTAATGAGGACTAGCGATTCCTACGAGCAGTACTTC. Its translation is CASSLMRTSDSYEQYF.

The chain couples TRBV5-1 to TRBJ1-4; D remains unclear. In germline, CDR1 is SGHRS, CDR2 YFSETQ. The CDR3 totals 13 residues. V lost 5 bases and J 7 bases, leaving 12 bases between the germline ends. The CDR3 DNA is TGCGCCAGCAGTCGATTGTCGGCTGAAAAACTGTTTTTT. Translated, it gives CASSRLSAEKLFF.

This chain links TRBV29-1 with TRBJ2-5; 9 nucleotides match TRBD2. The CDR3 length is 15 residues. The germline CDR1 and CDR2 sequences are SQVTM and ANQGSEA. Trimming cost V 6 bases and J 1 base; bases outside gene matches: 9. The CDR3 bases are TGCAGCGTGGATCGACTAGCGGATTCCCAAGAGACCCAGTACTTC. It encodes CSVDRLADSQETQYF.